A selection of T cell receptor beta chains follows, all from one sample in a study of blood T cells in healthy people across ages. TCRdb reprocessed the 5' RACE reads via MiXCR and lists one record per CDR3 protein. The table shows 1.4 million or so distinct CDR3 sequences, with approximately 39% occurring only once. Sequencing was performed on blood. The receptor set was obtained from a woman aged 18-29 years in good health. The CDR3 runs from the conserved cysteine through the conserved F or W. Fields, in order: clone size, V gene, J gene, D gene, CDR3 DNA, CDR3 protein. The D gene is left open where the match is weak. A clone size is listed for some rows: how often the clone was seen (once, few, many), or a class if it is expanded.

>few|TRBV6-5|TRBJ2-1|TRBD2
TGTGCCAGCAGTTACCCCCTGGCTAGCGGGAGCTATGAGCAGTTCTTC
CASSYPLASGSYEQFF
>NA|TRBV29-1|TRBJ2-5|NA
TGCAGCGTAGAAACATCATTCCCTCGATATGGTGAGCAGTACTTC
CSVETSFPRYGEQYF
>few|TRBV21-1|TRBJ2-3|NA
TGTGCCAGCAGCAAGGGGGCTCAAGGGGGCGGTTGCACAGATACGCAGTATTTT
CASSKGAQGGGCTDTQYF
>NA|TRBV10-3|TRBJ2-3|TRBD2
TGTGCCATCAGTGGAGGGACTAGCGGGGCCACAGATACGCAGTATTTT
CAISGGTSGATDTQYF
>NA|TRBV20-1|TRBJ1-2|NA
TGCAGTGCGTTACAGGACGGAAGTTTCCCCCCTAACTATGGCTACACCTTC
CSALQDGSFPPNYGYTF
>NA|TRBV27|TRBJ2-7|TRBD2
TGTGCCAGCAGTGGAGTCACTAGCGGCTACGAGCAGTACTTC
CASSGVTSGYEQYF
>NA|TRBV5-1|TRBJ2-1|NA
TGCGCCAGCAGCTTGATGTCTGTACCCAGCTCCTACAATGAGCAGTTCTTC
CASSLMSVPSSYNEQFF
>NA|TRBV6-2/TRBV6-3|TRBJ1-5|NA
TGTGCCAGCAGTTACTGGGATACACCCCAGCATTTT
CASSYWDTPQHF
>NA|TRBV27|TRBJ2-5|NA
TGTGCCAGCAGTTTATACGGGCCTGGGGATGGGACCCAGTACTTC
CASSLYGPGDGTQYF
>few|TRBV5-6|TRBJ2-7|NA
TGTGCCAGCAGCCCCCCCGGGACCTTATCCTACGAGCAGTACTTC
CASSPPGTLSYEQYF
>NA|TRBV10-3|TRBJ1-1|NA
TGTGCCATCAGTGGGGGAGCTCCAATCTCGAGCAGGGACACTGAAGCTTTCTTT
CAISGGAPISSRDTEAFF
>NA|TRBV6-5|TRBJ1-3|NA
TGTGCCAGCAGTTACTTGGACACCATATATTTT
CASSYLDTIYF
>NA|TRBV7-2|TRBJ1-6|NA
TGTGCCAGCAGCTTAGTGCCAGTCTCAGGTTCACCCCTCCACTTT
CASSLVPVSGSPLHF
>NA|TRBV10-3|TRBJ2-1|TRBD2
TGTGCCACCGCGGGAGAGTCCTACAATGAGCAGTTCTTC
CATAGESYNEQFF
>NA|TRBV3-1|TRBJ2-4|NA
TGTGCCAGCAGCCAAGATTTTCAGTTAAACATTCAGTACTTC
CASSQDFQLNIQYF
>many|TRBV10-1|TRBJ1-6|NA
TGCGCCAGCATTCCACCCGGGACAATCGATTCACCCCTCCACTTT
CASIPPGTIDSPLHF
>NA|TRBV12-3/TRBV12-4|TRBJ1-6|NA
TGTGCCAGCAGACTGGAGACTAATTCACCCCTCCACTTT
CASRLETNSPLHF
>few|TRBV20-1|TRBJ2-7|NA
TGCAGTGCCCGTCGGAGCAGGTCCTACAATGAGCAGTACTTC
CSARRSRSYNEQYF
>few|TRBV12-3/TRBV12-4|TRBJ1-4|NA
TGTGCCAGCAGCCCCAGGCAGGGCCTAAATGAAAAACTGTTTTTT
CASSPRQGLNEKLFF
>NA|TRBV10-3|TRBJ1-5|NA
TGTGCCATCAGCCAACCCGGGCATCAGCCCCAGCATTTT
CAISQPGHQPQHF
>NA|TRBV27|TRBJ2-7|NA
TGTGCCAGCAGTTTACGAGCGGACAGTTACTACGAGCAGTACTTC
CASSLRADSYYEQYF
>NA|TRBV6-2/TRBV6-3|TRBJ2-1|NA
TGTGCCAGCAGTTACCACGGGGGCCTAGGCTACAATGAGCAGTTCTTC
CASSYHGGLGYNEQFF
>NA|TRBV3-1|TRBJ2-1|NA
TGTGCCAGCAGCCACAGGACACAGCAGTTCTTC
CASSHRTQQFF
>few|TRBV5-4|TRBJ2-7|TRBD1
TGTGCCAGCAGCACCGGGACAGATATCTACGAGCAGTACTTC
CASSTGTDIYEQYF
>once|TRBV9|TRBJ2-1|NA
TGTGCCAGCAGCGGGGGAGGAACCACATACAATGAGCAGTTCTTC
CASSGGGTTYNEQFF
>NA|TRBV20-1|TRBJ2-1|NA
TGCAGTGCTAGAGAAGACGGGGGCACTTACAATGAGCAGTTCTTC
CSAREDGGTYNEQFF
>many|TRBV12-3/TRBV12-4|TRBJ2-1|NA
TGTGCCAGCAGTTTAGGACCCTCAGAGCAGTTCTTC
CASSLGPSEQFF
>few|TRBV29-1|TRBJ1-1|TRBD1
TGCAGCGCCCGTCGGACAGGGGAAGGGGGGACTGAAGCTTTCTTT
CSARRTGEGGTEAFF
>many|TRBV10-3|TRBJ2-1|NA
TGTGCCATCAGTGGGACTTCCTACAATGAGCAGTTCTTC
CAISGTSYNEQFF
>NA|TRBV4-3|TRBJ2-3|NA
TGCGCCAGCAGCCCGAGCTGGCGGAGCACAGATACGCAGTATTTT
CASSPSWRSTDTQYF
>few|TRBV4-3|TRBJ2-5|NA
TGCGCCAGCAGCCAAGATTTGTGGGAGACCCAGTACTTC
CASSQDLWETQYF
>NA|TRBV6-2/TRBV6-3|TRBJ2-1|NA
TGTGCCAGCAGTTCCCTACAGCGGGTGTTCTCCTACAATGAGCAGTTCTTC
CASSSLQRVFSYNEQFF
>NA|TRBV20-1|TRBJ1-6|TRBD1
TGCAGTGCTAGAGCTACAGGGGGGAATTCACCCCTCCACTTT
CSARATGGNSPLHF
>NA|TRBV5-1|TRBJ2-5|NA
TGCGCCAGCAGCTTGACGGGACTTAACAAAGAGACCCAGTACTTC
CASSLTGLNKETQYF
>NA|TRBV29-1|TRBJ2-1|NA
TGCAGCGCCTCAAAGGGGATCAGGGGCCCTACCGACAATGAGCAGTTCTTC
CSASKGIRGPTDNEQFF
>NA|TRBV5-1|TRBJ2-7|NA
TGCGCCAGCAGCTTGTTTAGTTCCTCCTACGAGCAGTACTTC
CASSLFSSSYEQYF
>many|TRBV29-1|TRBJ1-4|TRBD1
TGCAGCGCGGACAGGGGAGGGGAAAAACTGTTTTTT
CSADRGGEKLFF
>NA|TRBV20-1|TRBJ1-1|TRBD1
TGCAGTGCTAGGGAGCAGGGGGCGAGAACTGAAGCTTTCTTT
CSAREQGARTEAFF
>many|TRBV18|TRBJ2-5|TRBD2
TGTGCCAGCTCACTGGGACTAGCGAAAGAGACCCAGTACTTC
CASSLGLAKETQYF
>NA|TRBV20-1|TRBJ2-1|TRBD2
TGCAGTGCCCAGCGGGGGGATGAGCAGTTCTTC
CSAQRGDEQFF
>few|TRBV7-8|TRBJ2-1|NA
TGTGCCAGCAGCTTAGTGCCTAGCGACTACAATGAGCAGTTCTTC
CASSLVPSDYNEQFF
>NA|TRBV5-1|TRBJ2-7|NA
TGCGCCAGCAGCTTTTGGGGGCAGAAGAACGAGCAGTACTTC
CASSFWGQKNEQYF